Reported below is one TCR beta chain. The sample is drawn from a study of T cell changes during pregnancy in multiple sclerosis. The V segment lost 5 bases and the J segment 4 bases; nucleotides outside the gene matches: 18. This CDR3 comprises 18 residues. Germline CDR1 reads SGHTA; CDR2 reads FQGNSA. Some clones are missing from TCRdb's copy, which holds only in-frame ones; the method was immunoSEQ multiplex PCR. The data show around 79,000 clones, with 75% to 95% seen just once and less than 0.6% held by the top ten. Here the sequenced sample was CD4+ T cells from peripheral blood mononuclear cells, taken in the second trimester of pregnancy. The chain links TRBV7-2 to TRBJ2-3; 7 bases match TRBD2. This clonotype originated in a female donor with multiple sclerosis, enrolled in a pregnancy study. CDR3 region: CASSLDLAVKVSPDTQYF. For the CDR3, the DNA is TGTGCCAGCAGCCTCGATCTAGCGGTCAAGGTTTCCCCAGATACGCAGTATTTT.